This entry features one T cell receptor (beta chain) sequence. Sequencing was performed with immunoSEQ multiplex PCR; in TCRdb, only in-frame clones are kept and a portion is missing. This table has 100,000 to 150,000 clones, 80% appearing once. These data are taken from a study of blood T cell repertoires in COVID-19. Looking at the study overall: The United States, Italy and Spain supplied acute and convalescent COVID-19 samples.

After removal of 4 bases from V and 7 bases from J, the junction contained 10 bases not matched to a gene. The CDR3 is 14 residues long. The germline V gene encodes CDR1 SGHRS and CDR2 YFSETQ. The sequenced sample was peripheral blood. The rearrangement links TRBV5-1 to TRBJ1-1; 7 nucleotides align to TRBD1. The origin of this receptor is a human donor in a cohort sampled during active COVID-19. The DNA of the CDR3 is TGCGCCAGCAGCCCAGACAGGGCCTTGCGTGAAGCTTTCTTT. Translating gives CASSPDRALREAFF.